The sample holds one count of the clone carrying this T cell receptor (beta chain). Participants, about 18 to 90 years old, spanned some 23 US areas. Clones were read by immunoSEQ multiplex PCR, and TCRdb kept only the in-frame ones, dropping some. The sample shows approximately 200,000 clones, 75% to 90% of them seen only once. The source of the sample is a study of blood T cell repertoires in COVID-19. There are 15 residues in the CDR3. CDR1 is LNHDA and CDR2 is SQIVND in the germline V gene (reference sequence). The trim removed 9 bases at V and 0 bases at J, leaving 5 bases unmatched. The genes are TRBV19 and TRBJ1-5; 10 bases agree with TRBD1. The sequencing input was PBMCs or T cells enriched from blood (not recorded which). This receptor was obtained from a woman aged 30 to 39 who had recovered from COVID-19. CDR3 DNA sequence: TGTGCCAGCTCGGGACAGGGGATTAGCAATCAGCCCCAGCATTTT. This codes for CASSGQGISNQPQHF.